This T cell receptor beta chain was documented in a study of response to subunit inactivated influenza vaccine. Whole-study results and caveats: The authors offered the suggestion that each seasonal influenza vaccination recruits few new T cells.

With respect to this clonotype: Antigen specificity is unknown.

Germline CDR1 DFQATT, CDR2 SNEGSKA (reference sequence). CDR3 size: 13 residues. Each CDR3 protein gets one entry after TCRdb re-called the RT-PCR reads with MiXCR. The table records 540,000 or so distinct CDR3 sequences, 10% to 15% of them present only once. The receptor was isolated from a man aged 50 or older who received an inactivated influenza vaccine. V gene TRBV20-1 combines with J gene TRBJ2-1; possible D gene TRBD2, 6 bases. Sequences were derived from PBMCs from blood, sampled about 40 days after vaccination. As DNA, the CDR3 is TGCAGCCTAACTAGCCGGGTTGACAATGAGCAGTTCTTC. It specifies CSLTSRVDNEQFF.